These 20 T cell receptor beta chains share one sample of origin, sequenced in a study of cytomegalovirus exposure and HLA in healthy donors. Primers included in the PCR were 60 Vbeta and 13 Jbeta primers. This table comes from immunoSEQ multiplex PCR, and its TCRdb copy is limited to in-frame clones, with some not included. Here the sample spans over 100,000 clones, roughly 80% being singletons. The specimen was PBMCs. The receptors were sampled from a female donor in good health and CMV-seronegative.

Comment on this clone: A junction end diverges from the germline sequence, so it may reflect a read error. The chain joins TRBV7-9 to TRBJ2-1; 8 bases fit TRBD2. The CDR3 length is 18 residues. Germline loops: CDR1 SEHNR, CDR2 FQNEAQ (reference sequence). Here the CDR3 DNA reads TGTTCCAGCAGGGACCCCGGGAGGGGGGCGAGCTCCTACAATGAGCAGTTCTTC. This codes for CSSRDPGRGASSYNEQFF. Together with reference TRBV7-9 and TRBJ2-1, the CDR3 gives the full variable domain: DTGVSQNPRHKITKRGQNVTFRCDPISEHNRLYWYRQTLGQGPEFLTYFQNEAQLEKSRLLSDRFSAERPKGSFSTLEIQRTEQGDSAMYLCSSRDPGRGASSYNEQFFGPGTRLTVL.

V and J are TRBV13 and TRBJ1-2, with D possibly TRBD1 on 6 matching bases. This CDR3 spans 15 amino acids. V was trimmed by 0 bases and J by 0 bases, leaving 8 bases between them. The V gene's germline CDR1 is PRHDT and CDR2 FYEKMQ (reference sequence). The CDR3, as DNA: TGTGCCAGCAGCTTAGGAGGGGGTTCTAACTATGGCTACACCTTC. Residues: CASSLGGGSNYGYTF.

This clone showed up just a few times. V usage is TRBV5-6 and J usage is TRBJ2-7, with TRBD1 matching over 8 bases. With V trimmed by 6 bases and J by 2 bases, 4 bases remained unmatched. The CDR3 runs 13 residues. Germline V gene sequence: CDR1 SGHDT, CDR2 YYEEEE. The CDR3: CASTGQGPYEQYF. The CDR3 bases are TGTGCCAGCACTGGACAGGGACCCTACGAGCAGTACTTC. Complete variable domain (other parts from reference TRBV5-6 and TRBJ2-7): DAGVTQSPTHLIKTRGQQVTLRCSPKSGHDTVSWYQQALGQGPQFIFQYYEEEERQRGNFPDRFSGHQFPNYSSELNVNALLLGDSALYLCASTGQGPYEQYFGPGTRLTVT.

The chain combines TRBV11-2 with TRBJ2-7; TRBD1 matches at 7 bases. The V gene end was trimmed by 5 bases and the J gene end by 3 bases; junction bases not matched to a gene: 4. From germline, CDR1 is SGHAT and CDR2 FQNNGV. The CDR3 loop spans 13 amino acids. Written as DNA, the CDR3 is TGTGCCAGCAGCCGAGGGACAGACTACGAGCAGTACTTC. Protein sequence: CASSRGTDYEQYF.

This chain uses TRBV7-8 with TRBJ2-7; tentatively, D is TRBD2 (6 bases). The CDR3 is 15 residues long. Trimming left V 3 bases short and J 3 bases short, with 15 bases between. The germline V gene encodes CDR1 SGHVS and CDR2 FQNEAQ. In DNA form, the CDR3 reads TGTGCCAGCAGCTTTTCGGCGGGAACCAGCTACGAGCAGTACTTC. It specifies CASSFSAGTSYEQYF.

This chain joins TRBV27 and TRBJ2-5; TRBD1 matches 7 bases. The assigned J gene may be wrong: the sequence end matches TRBJ2-7 better. The germline V gene has CDR1 MNHEY and CDR2 SMNVEV (reference sequence). The CDR3 contains 14 residues. CDR3 sequence reads: CASRGTGASYEQYF. CDR3 coding DNA: TGTGCCAGCAGGGGAACAGGGGCCTCCTACGAGCAGTACTTC.

V gene TRBV30 combines with J gene TRBJ2-5; the match to TRBD1 covers 12 bases. The CDR3 loop spans 13 amino acids. The germline V gene has CDR1 GTSNPN and CDR2 SVGIG (reference sequence). Germline trimming cut 8 bases from V and 4 bases from J; bases unmatched to any gene: 5. CDR3 DNA: TGTGCCGGGGGGACAGGGGGCGGAGAGACCCAGTACTTC. This translates into CAGGTGGGETQYF.

This chain joins TRBV2 and TRBJ1-3; D not resolved. This CDR3 region has 16 residues. Per the germline V gene, CDR1 is SNHLY and CDR2 is FYNNEI. The V and J ends lost 7 bases and 3 bases respectively, with 19 bases between them. The CDR3 sequence: CASTPAEEGVGNTIYF. In nucleotides, the CDR3 is TGTGCCAGCACCCCCGCCGAGGAAGGAGTTGGAAACACCATATATTTT.

This chain connects TRBV6-5 to TRBJ1-2; TRBD1 agrees at 8 bases. With V trimmed by 4 bases and J by 5 bases, 6 bases remained unmatched. The germline gives CDR1 MNHEY, CDR2 SVGAGI. The CDR3 is made up of 14 amino acids. The CDR3 nucleotides are TGTGCCAGCAGTTCGGCAGGGGGCGTTTATGGCTACACCTTC. Translation gives CASSSAGGVYGYTF.

This chain connects TRBV5-1 to TRBJ2-5, with TRBD2 matching over 7 bases. J gave up 4 bases and V 5 bases, and 11 bases lay outside the gene matches. CDR1 SGHRS and CDR2 YFSETQ come from the germline V gene. The CDR3 consists of 15 residues. The CDR3 sequence: CASRRTLAALETQYF. The DNA for the CDR3 is TGCGCCAGCAGGCGGACCCTAGCGGCCCTAGAGACCCAGTACTTC.

The rearrangement joins TRBV5-4 to TRBJ2-5; D may be TRBD2 (6 bases). This CDR3 contains 15 residues. The V end was cut by 5 bases, the J end by 7 bases, with 21 bases between. Germline assignment: CDR1 SGHNT and CDR2 YYREEE (reference sequence). CDR3 loop: CASSFEPLAGGTQYF. CDR3 DNA: TGTGCCAGCAGTTTCGAACCCTTAGCCGGGGGGACCCAGTACTTC.

J is TRBJ2-1 and V is TRBV7-6; D is undetermined. The ends were cut back, 2 bases at V and 9 bases at J, with 14 bases in the middle. This CDR3 has 14 amino acids. Looked up from germline, CDR1 is SGHVS and CDR2 is FNYEAQ. The CDR3 loop reads CASSLYPLNGEQFF. The CDR3 DNA reads TGTGCCAGCAGCTTATACCCCCTTAACGGTGAGCAGTTCTTC. The entire variable domain, with the rest obtained from reference TRBV7-6 and TRBJ2-1, is as follows: GAGVSQSPRYKVTKRGQDVALRCDPISGHVSLYWYRQALGQGPEFLTYFNYEAQQDKSGLPNDRFSAERPEGSISTLTIQRTEQRDSAMYRCASSLYPLNGEQFFGPGTRLTVL.

The V call is TRBV5-1, the J call TRBJ2-2, with a possible D match to TRBD1 (7 bases). The CDR3 covers 15 residues. The V gene lost 4 bases and the J gene lost 0 bases, with 10 bases spanning the gap. CDR1 SGHRS and CDR2 YFSETQ come from the germline V gene. In DNA form, the CDR3 reads TGCGCCAGCAGCCAGGGGGGCGCGAACACCGGGGAGCTGTTTTTT. This codes for CASSQGGANTGELFF. The full variable domain, with the rest looked up from reference TRBV5-1 and TRBJ2-2, is KAGVTQTPRYLIKTRGQQVTLSCSPISGHRSVSWYQQTPGQGLQFLFEYFSETQRNKGNFPGRFSGRQFSNSRSEMNVSTLELGDSALYLCASSQGGANTGELFFGEGSRLTVL.

This sequence joins TRBV12-1 and TRBJ1-6; the table's D call, TRBD1, has no DNA check behind it. TRBV12-1 is listed as a pseudogene. This CDR3 is 16 amino acids long. The CDR3 sequence is CASSSPTGGYNSPLHF. For the CDR3, the DNA is TGTGCCAGCAGCTCCCCCACAGGGGGCTATAATTCACCCCTCCACTTT.

This rearrangement joins TRBV7-2 to TRBJ2-2; 9 bases align to TRBD2. V was pared by 0 bases and J by 6 bases, with 5 bases of the junction left unmatched. CDR3 length equals 16 residues. Germline V gives CDR1 SGHTA, CDR2 FQGNSA. Written as DNA, the CDR3 is TGTGCCAGCAGCTTAGCGGGTCTAGCGGGGCCCGGGGAGCTGTTTTTT. This sequence encodes CASSLAGLAGPGELFF.

This clone was picked up a small number of times. This chain joins TRBV15 and TRBJ1-4; 9 bases fit TRBD1. This CDR3 contains 15 residues. Trimming removed 6 bases from V and 7 bases from J; junction bases left unmatched: 9. Germline CDR1 reads LNHNV; CDR2 reads YYDKDF (reference sequence). The CDR3 sequence is CATRTGGEDGEKLFF. The CDR3, as DNA: TGTGCCACCAGGACAGGGGGGGAGGATGGTGAAAAACTGTTTTTT. Together with reference TRBV15 and TRBJ1-4, the CDR3 gives the full variable domain: DAMVIQNPRYQVTQFGKPVTLSCSQTLNHNVMYWYQQKSSQAPKLLFHYYDKDFNNEADTPDNFQSRRPNTSFCFLDIRSPGLGDTAMYLCATRTGGEDGEKLFFGSGTQLSVL.

The V and J genes are TRBV5-1 and TRBJ2-1, with 7 bases fitting TRBD1. After removal of 2 bases from V and 9 bases from J, the junction contained 8 bases not matched to a gene. In germline, CDR1 is SGHRS, CDR2 YFSETQ. The CDR3 is 14 amino acids. CDR3 DNA: TGCGCCAGCAGCTTTGGACAGGATTCGGGTGAGCAGTTCTTC. Translating it yields CASSFGQDSGEQFF.

The chain carries TRBV4-3 and TRBJ1-3; D not resolved. Germline values: CDR1 LGHNA, CDR2 YSLEER. This CDR3 is 15 amino acids long. The V and J ends lost 0 bases and 4 bases respectively, with 10 bases between them. The CDR3 here is CASSQDITRGNTIYF. Written as DNA, the CDR3 is TGCGCCAGCAGCCAAGATATAACGAGAGGAAACACCATATATTTT.

This clone showed up just once. The chain employs TRBV6-1 and TRBJ2-1; 7 nucleotides align to TRBD2. Trimming took 4 bases from V and 6 from J; bases not matched to a gene: 3. Looked up from germline, CDR1 is MNHNS and CDR2 is SASEGT. This CDR3 contains 13 residues. CDR3 in DNA: TGTGCCAGCAGTGCTGGCGGGGGCAATGAGCAGTTCTTC. The encoded protein is CASSAGGGNEQFF.

This clone was picked up one time. The rearrangement uses TRBV9 and TRBJ2-5; D is ambiguous. Trimming took 3 bases from V and 4 from J, leaving 10 bases between them. Germline-derived CDR1 and CDR2 are SGDLS and YYNGEE. The CDR3 consists of 13 residues. CDR3 bases: TGTGCCAGCAGCGCAGTCCTAGGAGAGACCCAGTACTTC. Protein: CASSAVLGETQYF.